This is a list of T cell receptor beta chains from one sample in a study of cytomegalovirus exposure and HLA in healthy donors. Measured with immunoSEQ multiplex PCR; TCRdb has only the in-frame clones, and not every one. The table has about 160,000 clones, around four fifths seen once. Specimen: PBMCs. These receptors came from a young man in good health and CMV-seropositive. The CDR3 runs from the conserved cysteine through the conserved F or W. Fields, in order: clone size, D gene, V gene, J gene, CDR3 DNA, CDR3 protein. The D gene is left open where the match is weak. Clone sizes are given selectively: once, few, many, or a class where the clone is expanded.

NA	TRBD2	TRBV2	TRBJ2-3	TGTGCCAGCAGTTCTGGACTAGCGGGGACAGATACGCAGTATTTT	CASSSGLAGTDTQYF
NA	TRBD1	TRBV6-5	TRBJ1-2	TGTGCCAGCAGTGAGACAGGGTACTATGGCTACACCTTC	CASSETGYYGYTF
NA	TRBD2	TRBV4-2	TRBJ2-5	TGTGCCAGCAGCCAAGAGGAAGGCGGGGGGTTGGTAGAGACCCAGTACTTC	CASSQEEGGGLVETQYF
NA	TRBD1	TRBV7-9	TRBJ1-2	TGTGCCAGCAGCGCCGACAGGGGGACCCCTGATAGCTATGGCTACACCTTC	CASSADRGTPDSYGYTF
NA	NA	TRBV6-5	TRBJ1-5	TGTGCCAGCAGTTACTCGAGGGGAGGGAATCAGCCCCAGCATTTT	CASSYSRGGNQPQHF
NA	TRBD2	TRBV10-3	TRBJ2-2	TGTGCCATCAGTGAGTCGAAAGGGCGGGGGGGCCCGCAGGAGCTGTTTTTT	CAISESKGRGGPQELFF
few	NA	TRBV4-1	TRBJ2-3	TGCGCCAGCAGCCAAGGGGCAGGGAAGGCAGATACGCAGTATTTT	CASSQGAGKADTQYF
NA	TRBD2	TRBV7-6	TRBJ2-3	TGTGCCAGCAGCTTAGCGCCTAGCGGGGGCACAGATACGCAGTATTTT	CASSLAPSGGTDTQYF
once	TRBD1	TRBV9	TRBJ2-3	TGTGCCAGCAGCGTAGGGCGGACGGGACAGTCGCCAGATACGCAGTATTTT	CASSVGRTGQSPDTQYF
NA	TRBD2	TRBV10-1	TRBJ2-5	TGCGCCATCCTGACTAGCGGGGGGGCCGAGACCCAGTACTTC	CAILTSGGAETQYF
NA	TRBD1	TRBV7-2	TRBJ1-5	TGTGCCAGCAGCCCGACAGGGGGGAATCAGCCCCAGCATTTT	CASSPTGGNQPQHF
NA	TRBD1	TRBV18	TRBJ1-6	TGTGCCAGCTCACTTCGCGGGGACAGGGGTTCACCCCTCCACTTT	CASSLRGDRGSPLHF
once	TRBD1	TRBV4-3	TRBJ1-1	TGCGCCAGCAGCCAATACAGGGGGCCAGGCACTGAAGCTTTCTTT	CASSQYRGPGTEAFF
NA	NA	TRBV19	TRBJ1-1	TGTGCCAGTAGTATCGGCGGGGGGGGGAACACTGAAGCTTTCTTT	CASSIGGGGNTEAFF
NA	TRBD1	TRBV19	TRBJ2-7	TGTGCCAGTAGTGCCCTTCCGGGACAGGCTTCCTACGAGCAGTACTTC	CASSALPGQASYEQYF
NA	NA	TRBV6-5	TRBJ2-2	TGTGCCAGCAGCTTCCATGAGACCGGGGAGCTGTTTTTT	CASSFHETGELFF
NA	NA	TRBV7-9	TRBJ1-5	TGTGCCAGCAGCTTCGGGGGTGAGCCCCAGCATTTT	CASSFGGEPQHF
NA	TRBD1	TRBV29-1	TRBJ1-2	TGCAGCGGGGCCTCTACCGGGACAGGGGAGTTCTATGGCTACACCTTC	CSGASTGTGEFYGYTF
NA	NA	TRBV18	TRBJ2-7	TGTGCCAGCTCACCTGCTATTGAACTCTCCTACGAGCAGTACTTC	CASSPAIELSYEQYF
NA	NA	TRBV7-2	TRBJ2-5	TGTGCCAGCAGCTCGGGGAGGAGAGAGACCCAGTACTTC	CASSSGRRETQYF
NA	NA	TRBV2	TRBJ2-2	TGTGCCAGTTGGGATGGACAGAAGAACACCGGGGAGCTGTTTTTT	CASWDGQKNTGELFF
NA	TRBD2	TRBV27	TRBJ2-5	TGTGCCAGCAGTTCGGCTAGCGGGGAGAGAGCAGAGACCCAGTACTTC	CASSSASGERAETQYF
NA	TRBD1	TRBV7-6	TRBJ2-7	TGTGCCAGCAGCTTAGGAGGGACAGGGATTGAGCAGTACTTC	CASSLGGTGIEQYF
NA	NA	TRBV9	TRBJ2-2	TGTGCCAGCAGCCCCCATTACACCGGGGAGCTGTTTTTT	CASSPHYTGELFF
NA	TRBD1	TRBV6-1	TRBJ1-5	TGTGCCAGCAGTGGATCTGGACAGGGTGAGGATCAGCCCCAGCATTTT	CASSGSGQGEDQPQHF
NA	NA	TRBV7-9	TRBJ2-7	TGTGCCATACAGGGCCAGCAGACCCCCTACGAGCAGTACTTC	CAIQGQQTPYEQYF